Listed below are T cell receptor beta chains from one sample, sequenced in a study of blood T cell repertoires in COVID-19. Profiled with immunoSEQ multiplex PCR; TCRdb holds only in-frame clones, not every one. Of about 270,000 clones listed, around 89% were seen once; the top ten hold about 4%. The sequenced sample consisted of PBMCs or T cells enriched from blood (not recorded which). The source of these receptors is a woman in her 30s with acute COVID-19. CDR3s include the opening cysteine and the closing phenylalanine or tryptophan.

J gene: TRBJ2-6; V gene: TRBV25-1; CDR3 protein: CASSDLGGSGANVLTF
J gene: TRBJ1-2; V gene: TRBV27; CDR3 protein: CASSFNRGLYGYTF
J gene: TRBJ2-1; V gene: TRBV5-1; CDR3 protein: CASSGTTSGSIDEQFF
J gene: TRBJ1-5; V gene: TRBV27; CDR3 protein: CASSPTGAGQPQHF
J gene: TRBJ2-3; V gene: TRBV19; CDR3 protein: CASSNGGSTDTQYF
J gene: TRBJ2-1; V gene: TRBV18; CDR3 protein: CASSPPSGLAAAVSNEQFF
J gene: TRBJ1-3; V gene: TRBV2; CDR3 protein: CASHGPGQAGNTIYF
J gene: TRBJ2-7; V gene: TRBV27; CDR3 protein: CASSNSGADEQYF
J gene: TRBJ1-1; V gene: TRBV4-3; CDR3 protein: CASSQDSSFNTEAFF
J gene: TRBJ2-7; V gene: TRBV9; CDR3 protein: CASSVGLAGGSLSWQYF
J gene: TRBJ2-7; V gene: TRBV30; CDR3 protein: CAWNLGSSYEQYF
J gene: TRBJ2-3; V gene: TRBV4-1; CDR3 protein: CASSQLGLAGGTDTQYF
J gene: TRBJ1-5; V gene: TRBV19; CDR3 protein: CASSIKQGDQPQHF
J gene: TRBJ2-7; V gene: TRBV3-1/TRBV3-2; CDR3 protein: CASSQEGGSYEQYF
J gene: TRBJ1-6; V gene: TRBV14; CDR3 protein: CASSNVRSPLHF
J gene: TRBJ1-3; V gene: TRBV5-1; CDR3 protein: CASSLGTAVSGNTIYF
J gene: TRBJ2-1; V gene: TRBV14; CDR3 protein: CASSLADNEQFF
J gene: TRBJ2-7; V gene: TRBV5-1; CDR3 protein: CASSPRGAQWEKQYF
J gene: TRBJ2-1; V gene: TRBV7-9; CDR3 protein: CASSLLGGSSYNEQFF
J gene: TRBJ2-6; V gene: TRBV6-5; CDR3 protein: CASSSILGGANVLTF
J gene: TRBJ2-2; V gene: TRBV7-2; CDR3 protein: CASSLPDLAGITGELFF
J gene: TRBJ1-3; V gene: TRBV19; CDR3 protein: CASMDLRTYSDTGNTIYF
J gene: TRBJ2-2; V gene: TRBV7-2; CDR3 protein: CASSLDTHSRVGGELFF
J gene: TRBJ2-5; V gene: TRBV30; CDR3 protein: CAWQQYQETQYF
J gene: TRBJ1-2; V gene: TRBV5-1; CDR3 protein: CASSPGQKYGYTF
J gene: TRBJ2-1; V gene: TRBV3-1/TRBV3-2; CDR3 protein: CASSHPPGGSRKTHYNEQFF
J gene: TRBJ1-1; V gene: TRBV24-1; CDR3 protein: CATRLGQGTEAFF
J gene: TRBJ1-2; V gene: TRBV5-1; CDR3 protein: CASSLVGTGQGYTF
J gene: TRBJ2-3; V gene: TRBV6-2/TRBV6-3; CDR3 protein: CASSTYRAHGTPDTQYF
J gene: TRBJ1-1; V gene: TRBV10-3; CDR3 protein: CAISGDTEAFF
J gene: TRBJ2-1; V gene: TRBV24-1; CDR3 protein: CATSAGPGQMNNEQFF
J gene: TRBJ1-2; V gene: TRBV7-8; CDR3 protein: CASSRAQGGKDYGYTF
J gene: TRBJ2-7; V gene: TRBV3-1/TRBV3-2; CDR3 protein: CASSPLAGGVSPYEQYF
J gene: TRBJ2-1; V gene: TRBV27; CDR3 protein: CASSLSLAGDLYNEQFF
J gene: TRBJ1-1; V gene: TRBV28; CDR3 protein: CASSTSDRGPGTEAFF
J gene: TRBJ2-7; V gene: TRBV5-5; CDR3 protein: CASSLGIAGGEQYF
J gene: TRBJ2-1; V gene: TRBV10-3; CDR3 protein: CAISARGDNEQFF
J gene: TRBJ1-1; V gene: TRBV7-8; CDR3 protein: CASSLVVMNTEAFF
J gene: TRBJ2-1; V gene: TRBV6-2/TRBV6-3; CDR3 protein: CASSSGLAGADEQFF
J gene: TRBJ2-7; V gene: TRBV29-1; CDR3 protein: CSVARLAGGYEQYF
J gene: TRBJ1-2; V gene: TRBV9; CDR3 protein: CASSVGQGANGYTF
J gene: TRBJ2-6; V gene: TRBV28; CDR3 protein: CASSLGHQSQTF